This record looks at one T cell receptor (beta chain) sequence and its context. No cognate antigen has been identified for it. No base quality information exists; no much larger clone differs at one position. After more than nine days of culture, CD4+ T cells were isolated with the EasySep CD4+ T cell isolation kit. Convalescent patients had PCR-confirmed SARS-CoV-2 infection between March and December 2020, before Alpha, Beta and Delta variants emerged in the United States. Each participant got two doses of an mRNA SARS-CoV-2 vaccine, either BNT162b2 or mRNA-1273. Half of the culture medium was replaced with fresh IL-2-containing medium on days 3 and 7. Unless noted otherwise, every peptide stimulation condition was grown in triplicate wells. Using Ficoll-Paque Plus gradient centrifugation, PBMC were separated from whole blood and then either used fresh or cryopreserved at -140C. The QIAamp micro DNA kit was used to extract genomic DNA from the cultured CD4+ T cells.

This sample was included in a study of vaccination effects on CD4 cells after COVID-19 (dated by TCRdb to between 2021 and 2024). Notes on the research overall: In the ViraFEST assay, PBMC were stimulated with viral peptide pools, and TCR sequencing was then used to find antigen-specific CD4+ T cell clonotypes based on their expansion. SARS-CoV-2 spike-specific CD4+ TCR repertoires were compared before and after mRNA vaccination in COVID-19 convalescent patients and in infection-naive vaccine recipients. Post-vaccine samples across the study were collected a median of 72 days after the second dose, with a range of 14 to 241. About 2.1 million PBMC per well were cultured with 10 ug/ml peptides in IMDM containing roughly 5% human AB serum, approximately 9.1 IU/ml IL-2 and gentamicin. Samples were taken from three convalescent patients early (day +14) and late (day +241, +227, +161 respectively) after vaccination. The full study included some 10 COVID-19 convalescent patients and a handful of SARS-CoV-2-naive healthy vaccine recipients. In the study, cultures from other donors were sequenced using the Oncomine TCR Beta short-read assay on an Illumina iSeq 100.

What the authors observed across the whole study: Only a small number of convalescent patients were included, and no early post-infection timepoints were available, which limited the study. Among convalescent patients, the spike-reactive repertoire after vaccination was made up mainly of new vaccine-induced clones that were largely distinct from the clones induced by infection. At late post-vaccination timepoints, both infection-induced and vaccine-induced clones showed marked clonal contraction, consistent with waning T cell responses.

Library preparation used the immunoSEQ multiplex PCR assay. DNA from the CD4+ T cells that had been cultured and isolated underwent TCR beta CDR3 sequencing. As for how the authors treated the data: Non-productive TCR sequences were removed and reads were trimmed to the CDR3 region, keeping CDR3s of at least 7 amino acids. The MANAFEST web app was used to identify antigen-specific clonotypes by comparing expansion in peptide wells with expansion in reference cultures. To be called positive, a clone needed expansion at FDR<0.05 compared with the reference and with all other wells, an odds ratio greater than 5, and a frequency greater than 0.1% in two replicate wells. Clonotypes significantly expanded in SARS-CoV-2 spike wells and in at least one common cold coronavirus spike condition were defined as cross-reactive. Levenshtein distance calculated with the stringdist R package was used to assess CDR3 similarity, and unrooted trees were constructed with ape in R 3.6.1. Entries here come from immuneACCESS through TCRdb and include only in-frame sequences with V and J called. Some clones fail to appear in such tables; in the studies checked, an unresolved V gene covers under half of the shortfall, and the cause of the remainder is unknown. V and J calls plus clone size are reproduced from that table; the DNA served to infer D and trimming. Within this sample are approximately 40,000 clones, with approximately 82% of them counted one time only. 3.6% of the sample is taken by the ten largest.

V has 0 bases trimmed and J has 4 bases trimmed; junction bases matching no gene number 3. The germline V gene (reference sequence) yields MNHNY for CDR1 and SVGAGI for CDR2. From its cysteine to its phenylalanine, the CDR3 spans 15 amino acids. The kept DNA is CDR3 alone, 45 bases in frame from the first base. The starting material was CD4+ T cells from PBMCs cultured without peptide, obtained after COVID-19 vaccination. The TCR sequence derives from a human donor who had a prior SARS-CoV-2 infection. Recombination linked TRBV6-6 to TRBJ2-1; TRBD1 matches 7 bases in the middle. The nucleotide sequence reads TGTGCCAGCAGTTACTCATCCAGGGGGTACAATGAGCAGTTCTTC. Its translation reads: CASSYSSRGYNEQFF.